A selection of T cell receptor beta chains follows, all from one sample in a study of blood T cells in healthy people across ages. TCRdb passed the 5' RACE reads through MiXCR, listing each CDR3 protein once. The top ten clones hold about 20% of a sample with 600,000 to 1,000,000 distinct CDR3 sequences, roughly 50% of them seen once. Sequenced: blood. These receptor sequences come from a young man in good health. Each CDR3 is given with its conserved first and last residue. A D gene is named only where the DNA matches it firmly. A clone size is listed for some rows: how often the clone was seen (once, few, many), or a class if it is expanded.

NA	TRBV5-1	NA	TRBJ2-1	TGCGCCAGCAGCTTGTTCAGGGAGGACAATGAGCAGTTCTTC	CASSLFREDNEQFF
TRBD2	TRBV20-1	NA	TRBJ2-5	TGCAGTGCTAGTCGGCGGGAGGGGGGAGAGACCCAGTACTTC	CSASRREGGETQYF
TRBD1	TRBV20-1	few	TRBJ2-7	TGCAGTGCCCAAAAGGACAGGGGGAGTTACGAGCAGTACTTC	CSAQKDRGSYEQYF
TRBD1	TRBV4-3	NA	TRBJ2-6	TGCGCCAGCAGCCAAAACACAGGGGCTGGGGCCAACGTCCTGACTTTC	CASSQNTGAGANVLTF
TRBD1	TRBV20-1	NA	TRBJ2-4	TGCAGTGGACAGGGGCGCACCCCTCCCTGGGTTCAGTACTTC	CSGQGRTPPWVQYF
NA	TRBV6-1	NA	TRBJ1-4	TGTGCCAGCAGTGAATCAAGGAGTGCAACTAATGAAAAACTGTTTTTT	CASSESRSATNEKLFF
TRBD2	TRBV20-1	NA	TRBJ2-3	TGCAGTGCGATTAGCGGGTCAGCCACAGATACGCAGTATTTT	CSAISGSATDTQYF
TRBD1	TRBV6-1	NA	TRBJ2-6	TGTGCCAGCACTAGGGACAGTCTGAGCTCTGGGGCCAACGTCCTGACTTTC	CASTRDSLSSGANVLTF
TRBD2	TRBV20-1	NA	TRBJ2-1	TGCAGTGCCTCGGGGGGGCTTACGCCCTACAATGAGCAGTTCTTC	CSASGGLTPYNEQFF
TRBD2	TRBV5-1	many	TRBJ2-3	TGCGCCAGCAGCTTGGATCCGACTAGCGGCACAGATACGCAGTATTTT	CASSLDPTSGTDTQYF
TRBD2	TRBV6-2/TRBV6-3	few	TRBJ2-7	TGTGCCAGCAGCTCTAGCGGGGTTCCCGAGCAGTACTTC	CASSSSGVPEQYF
NA	TRBV29-1	NA	TRBJ2-1	TGCAGCGCGTGTACGGGGGCGGGTAATGAGCAGTTCTTC	CSACTGAGNEQFF
NA	TRBV28	NA	TRBJ2-1	TGTGCCAGCAGTTCGGAGAGTGACAATGAGCAGTTCTTC	CASSSESDNEQFF
TRBD2	TRBV4-2	NA	TRBJ2-1	TGTGCCAGCGGCCGCCTAGCGGATACCGTCACCTACAATGAGCAGTTCTTC	CASGRLADTVTYNEQFF
TRBD2	TRBV2	NA	TRBJ2-1	TGTGCCAGCAGTGAATTACTAGCGGGGGTCTCCACCTACAATGAGCAGTTCTTC	CASSELLAGVSTYNEQFF
TRBD2	TRBV20-1	once	TRBJ2-3	TGCAGTGCGGGGACTAGCGGGAGTCTAGATACGCAGTATTTT	CSAGTSGSLDTQYF
TRBD2	TRBV28	NA	TRBJ2-1	TGTGCCAGCAGTGTAACTAGCGGGGGAAACAATGAGCAGTTCTTC	CASSVTSGGNNEQFF
TRBD2	TRBV7-2	few	TRBJ2-7	TGTGCCAGCAGCTTAGCGCTACGAGGGAGGGCCAGGGAGCAGTACTTC	CASSLALRGRAREQYF
NA	TRBV20-1	NA	TRBJ1-2	TGCAGTGCTAGAGATATAGGCAACTATGGCTACACCTTC	CSARDIGNYGYTF
TRBD1	TRBV6-4	NA	TRBJ1-1	TGTGCCAGCAGTCCGGACAGGGGAAGGATGAACACTGAAGCTTTCTTT	CASSPDRGRMNTEAFF
NA	TRBV10-3	NA	TRBJ2-3	TGTGCCATCGGAGATACGGAGGGACTCGCCCAGCAGTATTTT	CAIGDTEGLAQQYF
NA	TRBV10-3	NA	TRBJ2-3	TGTGCCATCAGTGAACCCTCCTACACAGATACGCAGTATTTT	CAISEPSYTDTQYF
NA	TRBV20-1	few	TRBJ1-4	TGCAGTGCTCCCCATAATGAAAAACTGTTTTTT	CSAPHNEKLFF
NA	TRBV18	NA	TRBJ2-5	TGTGCCAGCTCACCGGTCACTAGAGAGACCCAGTACTTC	CASSPVTRETQYF
NA	TRBV6-5	NA	TRBJ2-2	TGTGCCAGCGGGCGGATGAACACCGGGGAGCTGTTTTTT	CASGRMNTGELFF
TRBD2	TRBV5-1	once	TRBJ2-1	TGCGCCAGCAGCTTGGAAGGTGCGGGGGGCTACAATGAGCAGTTCTTC	CASSLEGAGGYNEQFF
NA	TRBV15	NA	TRBJ2-7	TGTGCTACCAGCAGACCACGACTGGGGTCCTACGAGCAGTACTTC	CATSRPRLGSYEQYF
TRBD2	TRBV7-2	few	TRBJ2-4	TGTGCCAGCAGCTTATCTCCGGGGGGACCCGGGGACATTCAGTACTTC	CASSLSPGGPGDIQYF
NA	TRBV29-1	NA	TRBJ1-2	TGCAGCGTTTATACCGAACTCTATGGCTACACCTTC	CSVYTELYGYTF
NA	TRBV19	NA	TRBJ2-5	TGTGCCAGTAGTGCCACCCCTCGGGACGGACGTCAAGAGACCCAGTACTTC	CASSATPRDGRQETQYF
TRBD1	TRBV7-2	NA	TRBJ2-1	TGTGCCAGCAGCTTAGTTGTCCAGGGGGCAACTGAGCAGTTCTTC	CASSLVVQGATEQFF
NA	TRBV7-7	few	TRBJ2-1	TGTGCCAGCAGCTACGGGCTCCTCAATGAGCAGTTCTTC	CASSYGLLNEQFF
TRBD1	TRBV14	NA	TRBJ2-5	TGTGCCAGCAGGCGAGGACAGGGGGTCTCGGAGACCCAGTACTTC	CASRRGQGVSETQYF
TRBD1	TRBV3-1	NA	TRBJ1-2	TGTGCCAGCAGCCAAGAGACAGGGGATGGCTACACCTTC	CASSQETGDGYTF
NA	TRBV20-1	few	TRBJ1-1	TGCAGTGCTAGATCCAAGTGGACAGTCGCGAACACTGAAGCTTTCTTT	CSARSKWTVANTEAFF
TRBD1	TRBV20-1	NA	TRBJ2-7	TGCAGCCTTCAGCCCGGGACAGGGCCCTACGAGCAGTACTTC	CSLQPGTGPYEQYF